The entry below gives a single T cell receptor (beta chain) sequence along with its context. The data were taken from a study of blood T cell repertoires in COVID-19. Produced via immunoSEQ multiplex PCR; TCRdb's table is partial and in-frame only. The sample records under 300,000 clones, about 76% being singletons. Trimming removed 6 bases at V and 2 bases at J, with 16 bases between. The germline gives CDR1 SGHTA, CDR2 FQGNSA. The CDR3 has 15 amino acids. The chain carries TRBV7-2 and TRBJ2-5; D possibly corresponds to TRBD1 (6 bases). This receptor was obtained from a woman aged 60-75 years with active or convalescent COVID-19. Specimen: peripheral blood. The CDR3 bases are TGTGCCAGCAGTTTGGTCGGGACAACGCAAGAGACCCAGTACTTC. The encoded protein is CASSLVGTTQETQYF.